This T cell receptor beta chain was recorded in a study of tissue T cells after allogeneic stem cell transplantation. The table came from immunoSEQ multiplex PCR; TCRdb's copy has only in-frame clones and leaves some out. The repertoire has some 9,000 clones, just over 55% of them found once; the top ten carry roughly a fifth. Germline-derived CDR1 and CDR2 are WSHSY and SAAADI. The length of the CDR3 is 13 residues. V lost 6 bases to trimming and J lost 4 bases, with 12 bases between them. The sequence was obtained from a female donor older than 55 with lung cancer. This chain joins TRBV10-2 and TRBJ1-1; no clear D. The material was tissue from the jejunum, obtained at autopsy. CDR3 coding DNA: TGCGCCAGCAGGGAAACTTGGGGCACTGAAGCTTTCTTT. This encodes CASRETWGTEAFF.